This TCR beta chain was obtained from a study of T cells after yellow fever vaccination. At the level of the study: Low-cell-number fractions underwent preparation using SMART-Seq v4 Ultra Low Input. Study-wide findings and caveats: CD4 and CD8 compartments shared a small share of clonotypes. The study noted that FACS-sorted repertoires could contain abundant clonotypes contaminating from the bulk population.

TCRdb reprocessed the 5' RACE reads with MiXCR, giving one entry per CDR3 protein. The table records approximately 550,000 distinct CDR3 sequences, 15% to 20% of them present only once. This clonotype has just a few counts. Its antigen is unknown. The length of the CDR3 is 16 residues. Trimming stripped 3 bases from V and 1 base from J, with 15 bases between. CDR1 and CDR2 from the germline V gene are DFQATT and SNEGSKA (reference sequence). The J gene is TRBJ2-2, the V gene TRBV20-1; tentative D call: TRBD2 (7 bases). Sequencing was performed on PBMCs, taken 15 days after the yellow fever booster vaccination. The sequence derives from a man between 25 and 39 years old who received the YFV17D yellow fever vaccine. The CDR3 is CSARLAGAKNTGELFF. CDR3 coding DNA: TGCAGTGCTAGGTTGGCGGGGGCGAAGAACACCGGGGAGCTGTTTTTT.